A single sample gave rise to the 2 T cell receptor beta chains below, sequenced in a study of shared clonotypes between healthy human individuals. Cells designated naive CD8 were CD45RO-negative and were positively selected for CCR7, with terminally differentiated effector memory CD45RA+ cells excluded. TCRdb keeps only in-frame clones here, not all; method: immunoSEQ multiplex PCR. The sample shows some 2,000,000 clones, approximately 94% of them seen only once. Sequencing was done on a sample of naive CD8+ T cells sorted from blood. The receptor source for this set is a man in his late teens or twenties in good health.

The chain joins TRBV9 to TRBJ1-1; no firm D call. Trimming left V 4 bases short and J 0 bases short, with 7 bases between. Germline V gene sequence: CDR1 SGDLS, CDR2 YYNGEE. The CDR3 is 13 residues long. CDR3 DNA: TGTGCCAGCAGCTCACCGGTGAACACTGAAGCTTTCTTT. Amino acids: CASSSPVNTEAFF.

This clone was recorded only once. This chain uses TRBV28 with TRBJ2-2; tentatively, D is TRBD1 (6 bases). The V gene's germline CDR1 is MDHEN and CDR2 SYDVKM. There are 15 residues in the CDR3. The ends were cut back, 5 bases at V and 4 bases at J, with 14 bases in the middle. The CDR3 bases are TGTGCCAGCAGTGAACACAGGGTAGGCACCGGGGAGCTGTTTTTT. This translates into CASSEHRVGTGELFF.